This TCR beta chain was captured in a study of blood T cell repertoires in COVID-19. Method: immunoSEQ multiplex PCR; TCRdb's copy keeps in-frame clones and lacks some. This sample has roughly 70,000 clones, with approximately 92% found just once. This clone appeared a few times. The specimen sequenced was peripheral blood. This receptor was taken from a human donor with active COVID-19. The donor label of this sample is uncertain.

CDR3 nucleotides: TGCAGTGCTAGACGGGATCAGGAGCAGTTCTTC. Translated, it gives CSARRDQEQFF. This chain uses TRBV20-1 with TRBJ2-1; D perhaps matches TRBD2 (5 bases). The germline V and J ends were trimmed by 2 bases and 10 bases, with 9 bases remaining between them. This CDR3 is built from 11 residues. Looked up from germline, CDR1 is DFQATT and CDR2 is SNEGSKA (reference sequence).